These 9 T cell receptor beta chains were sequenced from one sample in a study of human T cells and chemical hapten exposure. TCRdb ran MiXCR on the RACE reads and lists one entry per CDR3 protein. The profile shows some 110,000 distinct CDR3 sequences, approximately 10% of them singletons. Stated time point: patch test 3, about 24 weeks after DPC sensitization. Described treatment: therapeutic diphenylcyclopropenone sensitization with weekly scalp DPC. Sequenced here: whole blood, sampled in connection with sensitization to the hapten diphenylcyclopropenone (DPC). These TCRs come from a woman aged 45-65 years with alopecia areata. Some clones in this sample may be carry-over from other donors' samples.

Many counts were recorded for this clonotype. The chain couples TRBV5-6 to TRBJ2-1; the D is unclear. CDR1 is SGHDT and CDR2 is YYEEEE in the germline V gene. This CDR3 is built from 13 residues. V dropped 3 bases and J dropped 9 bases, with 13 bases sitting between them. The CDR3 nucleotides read TGTGCCAGCAGCTCCGGCAGGCTGAGTGAGCAGTTCTTC. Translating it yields CASSSGRLSEQFF.

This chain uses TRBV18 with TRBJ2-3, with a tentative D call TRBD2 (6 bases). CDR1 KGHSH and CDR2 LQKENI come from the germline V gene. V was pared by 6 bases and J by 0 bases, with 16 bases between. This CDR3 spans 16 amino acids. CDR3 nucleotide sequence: TGTGCCAGCTCCCTTGGGACTTCCTCTAGCACAGATACGCAGTATTTT. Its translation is CASSLGTSSSTDTQYF.

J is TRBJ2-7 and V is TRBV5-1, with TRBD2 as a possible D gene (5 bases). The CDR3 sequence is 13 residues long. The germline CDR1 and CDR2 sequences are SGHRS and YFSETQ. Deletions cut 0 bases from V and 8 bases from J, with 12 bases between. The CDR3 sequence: CASSLAGVPKQYF. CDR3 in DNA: TGCGCCAGCAGCTTGGCCGGGGTACCGAAGCAGTACTTC.

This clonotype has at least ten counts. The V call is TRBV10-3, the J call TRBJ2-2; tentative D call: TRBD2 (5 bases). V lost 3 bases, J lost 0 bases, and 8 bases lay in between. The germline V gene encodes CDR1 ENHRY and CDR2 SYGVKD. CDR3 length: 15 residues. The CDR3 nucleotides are TGTGCCATCAGTGACGACTACCCGAACACCGGGGAGCTGTTTTTT. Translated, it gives CAISDDYPNTGELFF.

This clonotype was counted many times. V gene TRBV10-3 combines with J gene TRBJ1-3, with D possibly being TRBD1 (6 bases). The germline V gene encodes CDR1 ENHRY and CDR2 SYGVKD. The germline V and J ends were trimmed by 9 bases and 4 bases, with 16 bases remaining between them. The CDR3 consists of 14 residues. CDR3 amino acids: CAMANREAGNTIYF. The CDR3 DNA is TGTGCCATGGCGAACAGGGAGGCCGGAAACACCATATATTTT.

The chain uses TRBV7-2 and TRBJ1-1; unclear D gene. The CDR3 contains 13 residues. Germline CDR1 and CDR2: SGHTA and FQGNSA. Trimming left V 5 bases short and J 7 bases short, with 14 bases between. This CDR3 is CASSLPSRIEAFF. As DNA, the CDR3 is TGTGCCAGCAGCCTGCCGTCTCGAATTGAAGCTTTCTTT.

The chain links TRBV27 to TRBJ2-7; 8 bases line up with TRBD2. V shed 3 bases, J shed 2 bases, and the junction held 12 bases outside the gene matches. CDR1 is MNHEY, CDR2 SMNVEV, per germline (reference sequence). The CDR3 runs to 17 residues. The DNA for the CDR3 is TGTGCCAGCAGTTTCGCCTCACTAGCGGAGCGTACCTACGAGCAGTACTTC. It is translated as CASSFASLAERTYEQYF.

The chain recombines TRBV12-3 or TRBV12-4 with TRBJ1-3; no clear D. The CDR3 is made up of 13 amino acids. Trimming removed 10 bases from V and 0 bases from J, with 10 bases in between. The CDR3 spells CATALSSGNTIYF. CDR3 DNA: TGTGCCACTGCGCTTAGCTCTGGAAACACCATATATTTT.

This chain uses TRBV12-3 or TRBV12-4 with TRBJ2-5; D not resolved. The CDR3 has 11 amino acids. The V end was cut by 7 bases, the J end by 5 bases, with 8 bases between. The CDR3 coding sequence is TGTGCCAGCAAGGGCGTGGAGACCCAGTACTTC. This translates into CASKGVETQYF.